These 24 T cell receptor beta chains originate from one sample sequenced in a study of cytomegalovirus exposure and HLA in healthy donors. Primers for the PCR totalled 60 Vbeta and 13 Jbeta. Clones were read by immunoSEQ multiplex PCR, and TCRdb kept only the in-frame ones, dropping some. The data hold 43,000 or so clones, with approximately 80% observed a single time. Sequencing input: PBMCs. The receptors come from a man aged 25-45 years in good health and CMV-seronegative.

This CDR3 reads CSARDEGAYTF. The CDR3 DNA sequence: TGCAGTGCTAGAGATGAGGGGGCTTACACCTTC. The V and J genes are TRBV20-1 and TRBJ1-2; 7 bases align to TRBD1. V was clipped by 0 bases and J by 11 bases; unmatched bases: 3. Germline V CDR1 and CDR2: DFQATT, SNEGSKA (reference sequence). This CDR3 region has 11 residues.

This rearrangement joins TRBV7-8 to TRBJ2-5; D may be TRBD2 (7 bases). The DNA matches TRBJ2-7 better at its end, which makes the J call doubtful. The CDR3 sequence is 22 residues long. The germline gives CDR1 SGHVS, CDR2 FQNEAQ. DNA of the CDR3: TGTGCCAGCAGCTTATCGACCTCGGCGGGGGCTAGCGGCCTGGGGTGGATCTACGAGCAGTACTTC. Residues: CASSLSTSAGASGLGWIYEQYF.

V gene TRBV5-1 combines with J gene TRBJ2-5, with D unclear. The CDR3 sequence is 15 residues long. Germline CDR1 SGHRS, CDR2 YFSETQ. V lost 2 bases and J 3 bases, leaving 14 bases between the germline ends. The CDR3 DNA reads TGCGCCAGCAGCTTCGCAGCGCCAACAAAAGAGACCCAGTACTTC. Translating gives CASSFAAPTKETQYF.

The rearrangement joins TRBV5-1 to TRBJ2-3; 11 bases fit TRBD2. This CDR3 has 18 residues. J was trimmed by 0 bases and V by 0 bases; bases with no gene match: 6. Germline values: CDR1 SGHRS, CDR2 YFSETQ. CDR3 nucleotide sequence: TGCGCCAGCAGCTTGGGCGCGACTAGCGGGAAGAGCACAGATACGCAGTATTTT. This encodes CASSLGATSGKSTDTQYF.

This clone was detected once. This chain joins TRBV14 and TRBJ2-7, with TRBD2 as a possible D gene (5 bases). V was shortened by 6 bases and J by 5 bases, with 17 bases between the two germline ends. This CDR3 comprises 14 residues. In germline, CDR1 is SGHDN, CDR2 FVKESK. As DNA, the CDR3 is TGTGCCAGCAGGAGCGGATCTAACCTTGACGAGCAGTACTTC. Amino acids: CASRSGSNLDEQYF.

This sequence joins TRBV10-1 and TRBJ2-3; 15 bases are a match to TRBD2. CDR1 is WNHNN and CDR2 is SYGVQD in the germline V gene (reference sequence). CDR3 length: 18 amino acids. With V trimmed by 3 bases and J by 2 bases, 6 bases remained unmatched. The CDR3 loop is CASSDPGLAGGPTDTQYF. Here the CDR3 DNA reads TGCGCCAGCAGTGACCCCGGACTAGCGGGAGGGCCCACAGATACGCAGTATTTT.

This chain uses TRBV9 with TRBJ2-5; 7 bases agree with TRBD1. CDR3 size: 14 residues. Germline V gene lookup returns CDR1 SGDLS and CDR2 YYNGEE. The V and J ends lost 1 base and 2 bases, in that order; junction bases with no gene match: 2. CDR3 protein: CASSVTGAQETQYF. Here the CDR3 DNA reads TGTGCCAGCAGCGTAACAGGGGCACAAGAGACCCAGTACTTC. Together with reference TRBV9 and TRBJ2-5, the CDR3 gives the full variable domain: DSGVTQTPKHLITATGQRVTLRCSPRSGDLSVYWYQQSLDQGLQFLIQYYNGEERAKGNILERFSAQQFPDLHSELNLSSLELGDSALYFCASSVTGAQETQYFGPGTRLLVL.

This clone was seen just once. The rearrangement links TRBV2 to TRBJ1-6, with D perhaps TRBD1 (5 bases). Germline CDR1 SNHLY, CDR2 FYNNEI. The germline V and J ends were trimmed by 7 bases and 7 bases, with 17 bases remaining between them. CDR3 length: 15 amino acids. CDR3: CASTVRGGGNSPLHF. In DNA form, the CDR3 reads TGTGCCAGCACCGTGAGGGGAGGAGGGAATTCACCCCTCCACTTT.

The chain couples TRBV7-2 to TRBJ2-5, with 12 bases lining up with TRBD1. This CDR3 has 16 amino acids. Germline loops: CDR1 SGHTA, CDR2 FQGNSA. The trim removed 5 bases at V and 6 bases at J, leaving 10 bases unmatched. CDR3 loop: CASSPWGQGARQTQYF. In DNA, the CDR3 is TGTGCCAGCAGCCCCTGGGGACAGGGGGCGCGTCAGACCCAGTACTTC.

V usage is TRBV6-1 and J usage is TRBJ2-1, with 15 bases identical to TRBD2. J lost 9 bases, V lost 2 bases, and 8 bases had no gene match. The V gene's germline CDR1 is MNHNS and CDR2 SASEGT. There are 17 residues in the CDR3. The CDR3 DNA follows: TGTGCCAGCAGTGAATCTAGGACTAGCGGGAGGGCGGGTGAGCAGTTCTTC. Translation gives CASSESRTSGRAGEQFF.

V usage is TRBV5-4 and J usage is TRBJ2-1, with 15 bases matching TRBD2. V was pared by 4 bases and J by 4 bases, with 12 bases of the junction left unmatched. This CDR3 region has 19 residues. Germline CDR1 and CDR2: SGHNT and YYREEE (reference sequence). CDR3 residues: CASSKRTSGGGPQYNEQFF. The DNA for the CDR3 is TGTGCCAGCAGCAAAAGGACTAGCGGGGGGGGCCCCCAATACAATGAGCAGTTCTTC.

This clone appeared a single time. V usage is TRBV7-2 and J usage is TRBJ2-2; D remains ambiguous. The V end lost 2 bases, the J end lost 11 bases, and 15 bases lay between the germline ends. Germline values: CDR1 SGHTA, CDR2 FQGNSA. The CDR3 covers 14 residues. CDR3 residues: CASSLIVTPPELFF. Here the CDR3 DNA reads TGTGCCAGCAGCTTAATCGTAACTCCCCCAGAGCTGTTTTTT.

The chain is built from TRBV27 and TRBJ1-2, with a tentative D call TRBD1 (5 bases). The V end was cut by 3 bases, the J end by 6 bases, with 14 bases between. The CDR3 runs 14 residues. Germline CDR1 and CDR2: MNHEY and SMNVEV (reference sequence). The CDR3 loop reads CASSFGRAADGYTF. DNA of the CDR3: TGTGCCAGCAGTTTCGGCAGGGCCGCGGATGGCTACACCTTC.

V gene TRBV5-6 combines with J gene TRBJ2-5, with D possibly being TRBD2 (6 bases). V was trimmed by 3 bases and J by 2 bases, leaving 11 bases between them. Germline V CDR1 and CDR2: SGHDT, YYEEEE. The CDR3 is 14 amino acids. The CDR3 loop is CASSSPGLQETQYF. DNA for the CDR3: TGTGCCAGCAGCTCTCCGGGACTTCAAGAGACCCAGTACTTC.

J is TRBJ2-3 and V is TRBV11-3, with TRBD2 identical over 13 bases. Germline-derived CDR1 and CDR2 are SGHNT and YENEEA. The V gene end was trimmed by 4 bases and the J gene end by 6 bases; junction bases not matched to a gene: 4. The CDR3 extends over 15 amino acids. This CDR3 reads CASSYGTSGADTQYF. The DNA of the CDR3 is TGTGCCAGCAGCTACGGGACTAGCGGGGCGGATACGCAGTATTTT. The variable domain in full, with the rest retrieved from reference TRBV11-3 and TRBJ2-3, is EAGVVQSPRYKIIEKKQPVAFWCNPISGHNTLYWYLQNLGQGPELLIRYENEEAVDDSQLPKDRFSAERLKGVDSTLKIQPAELGDSAVYLCASSYGTSGADTQYFGPGTRLTVL.

The chain joins TRBV6-1 to TRBJ2-7; D might be TRBD2 (5 bases). The CDR3 covers 13 residues. V lost 8 bases to trimming and J lost 2 bases, with 13 bases between them. The germline V gene encodes CDR1 MNHNS and CDR2 SASEGT. The CDR3 reads CASGLGRAYEQYF. In DNA, the CDR3 is TGTGCCAGCGGGTTGGGGAGAGCCTACGAGCAGTACTTC.

This clone was seen more than once but under ten times. The chain joins TRBV19 to TRBJ2-1; 9 bases agree with TRBD2. The CDR3 extends over 15 amino acids. With V trimmed by 10 bases and J by 4 bases, 11 bases remained unmatched. The V gene's germline CDR1 is LNHDA and CDR2 SQIVND (reference sequence). Here the CDR3 DNA reads TGTGCCACCACGGGGGGACTAGCACCTTACAATGAGCAGTTCTTC. Translated: CATTGGLAPYNEQFF.

This clone was seen only a few times. The V call is TRBV11-2, the J call TRBJ2-7, with TRBD1 matching over 8 bases. V shed 3 bases, J shed 0 bases, and the junction held 10 bases outside the gene matches. Germline loops: CDR1 SGHAT, CDR2 FQNNGV. The CDR3 covers 17 residues. This chain's CDR3 is CASSLGTGGSTSYEQYF. Written as DNA, the CDR3 is TGTGCCAGCAGCTTGGGTACAGGGGGATCCACCTCCTACGAGCAGTACTTC.

This clone was picked up one time. This chain connects TRBV7-8 to TRBJ2-1; the D is unclear. Trimming shortened V by 0 bases and J by 2 bases, and 11 bases separated the two germline ends. Germline V gives CDR1 SGHVS, CDR2 FQNEAQ. This CDR3 is built from 16 residues. The CDR3 DNA follows: TGTGCCAGCAGCTTAGCGGTGGCAGTACCCTACAATGAGCAGTTCTTC. Amino acids: CASSLAVAVPYNEQFF.

The chain joins TRBV5-1 to TRBJ2-5; TRBD2 matches at 10 bases. The CDR3 covers 17 residues. V gave up 4 bases and J gave up 3 bases; unmatched junction bases: 12. Germline lookup yields CDR1 SGHRS and CDR2 YFSETQ. This CDR3 reads CASSLLGGLAGEETQYF. The CDR3 bases are TGCGCCAGCAGCCTACTAGGGGGGCTAGCGGGAGAAGAGACCCAGTACTTC.

As regards this clone: A read error may produce the germline difference seen at one junction end. The gene calls are TRBV7-9 and TRBJ2-3, with TRBD1 identical over 7 bases. This CDR3 contains 12 residues. Germline V gives CDR1 SEHNR, CDR2 FQNEAQ (reference sequence). The CDR3 coding sequence is TGTTCCAGCAGCGACAGGGCAGATACGCAGTATTTT. Translating it yields CSSSDRADTQYF.

This clone was detected a few times. CDR3 nucleotide sequence: TGTGCCAGCAGTTTATCGTTTCTTCGGGATGGCTACACCTTC. This sequence encodes CASSLSFLRDGYTF. This rearrangement joins TRBV27 to TRBJ1-2; D gene uncertain. The ends were cut back, 0 bases at V and 6 bases at J, with 11 bases in the middle. This CDR3 spans 14 amino acids. The germline CDR1 and CDR2 sequences are MNHEY and SMNVEV (reference sequence).

V gene TRBV7-3 combines with J gene TRBJ2-1, with a weak D call TRBD1 (6 bases). The V end was cut by 5 bases, the J end by 6 bases, with 17 bases between. The CDR3 extends over 15 amino acids. The V gene's germline CDR1 is SGHTA and CDR2 FQGTGA. The CDR3: CASSTRAQGTNEQFF. The CDR3 nucleotides read TGTGCCAGCAGCACACGGGCCCAGGGGACCAATGAGCAGTTCTTC.

J is TRBJ2-2 and V is TRBV5-1; D is ambiguous. The CDR3 is made up of 13 amino acids. Germline CDR1 reads SGHRS; CDR2 reads YFSETQ. Trimming took 1 base from V and 8 from J, leaving 9 bases between them. The CDR3 nucleotides read TGCGCCAGCAGCTTGATCGCGGCTGGGGAGCTGTTTTTT. This codes for CASSLIAAGELFF.